The next 22 T cell receptor beta chains were all read from a single sample in a study of blood T cell repertoires in COVID-19. Sequencing used immunoSEQ multiplex PCR; TCRdb keeps in-frame clones, though not all of them. The table records around 140,000 clones, 75% to 90% of them present only once. The sequencing input was PBMCs or T cells enriched from blood (not recorded which). The receptor source for this set is a man aged 45-65 years who had recovered from COVID-19.

This clone has just one count. V gene TRBV24-1 combines with J gene TRBJ2-3; D ambiguous. The V gene lost 3 bases and the J gene lost 4 bases, with 13 bases spanning the gap. The CDR3 length is 15 residues. Germline V gene data show CDR1 as KGHDR and CDR2 as SFDVKD. CDR3 in amino acids: CATSDQYLEADTQYF. The CDR3 nucleotides are TGTGCCACCAGTGATCAGTATCTAGAAGCAGATACGCAGTATTTT.

The chain joins TRBV19 to TRBJ2-3; 8 bases match TRBD2. The CDR3 has 15 residues. Germline lookup yields CDR1 LNHDA and CDR2 SQIVND (reference sequence). The V and J ends lost 1 base and 8 bases, in that order; junction bases with no gene match: 8. The CDR3 reads CASSIGVAGISTQYF. The CDR3 DNA sequence: TGTGCCAGTAGTATAGGGGTAGCGGGAATCAGTACGCAGTATTTT. Complete variable domain (other parts from reference TRBV19 and TRBJ2-3): DGGITQSPKYLFRKEGQNVTLSCEQNLNHDAMYWYRQDPGQGLRLIYYSQIVNDFQKGDIAEGYSVSREKKESFPLTVTSAQKNPTAFYLCASSIGVAGISTQYFGPGTRLTVL.

The genes are TRBV6-2 or TRBV6-3 and TRBJ1-4; D ambiguous. The V end lost 2 bases, the J end lost 5 bases, and 12 bases lay between the germline ends. The CDR3 covers 15 residues. Germline CDR1 and CDR2: MNHEY and SVGEGT. Here the CDR3 reads CASSYRATVNEKLFF. The CDR3 nucleotides are TGTGCCAGCAGTTACAGAGCCACCGTCAATGAAAAACTGTTTTTT.

This chain connects TRBV5-4 to TRBJ2-5; maybe TRBD2 (5 bases). In germline, CDR1 is SGHNT, CDR2 YYREEE (reference sequence). This CDR3 is built from 14 residues. V was shortened by 4 bases and J by 0 bases, with 10 bases between the two germline ends. For the CDR3, the DNA is TGTGCCAGCAGCCTGAAGGACTACCAAGAGACCCAGTACTTC. It translates to CASSLKDYQETQYF.

The V call is TRBV28, the J call TRBJ1-3; unclear D gene. Germline loops: CDR1 MDHEN, CDR2 SYDVKM. V shed 7 bases and J shed 0 bases, with 13 bases lying between them. The CDR3 length is 15 residues. The CDR3 sequence: CASTPSIFSGNTIYF. Here the CDR3 DNA reads TGTGCCAGCACCCCGAGCATATTCTCTGGAAACACCATATATTTT.

The chain joins TRBV15 to TRBJ2-7, with a tentative D call TRBD1 (6 bases). Germline assignment: CDR1 LNHNV and CDR2 YYDKDF (reference sequence). The CDR3 extends over 15 amino acids. The V end lost 1 base, the J end lost 4 bases, and 14 bases lay between the germline ends. DNA of the CDR3: TGTGCCACCAGCAGAGGTCGAGGACAGATATACGAGCAGTACTTC. This gives the protein CATSRGRGQIYEQYF.

This clone has only one observation. CDR3 loop: CATRPGLVTGELFF. The CDR3 nucleotides read TGTGCCACCAGGCCGGGACTAGTGACCGGGGAGCTGTTTTTT. The chain recombines TRBV24-1 with TRBJ2-2; 8 bases align to TRBD2. V lost 7 bases to trimming and J lost 5 bases; unmatched junction nucleotides: 5. Germline V gene sequence: CDR1 KGHDR, CDR2 SFDVKD. This CDR3 has 14 amino acids.

This chain links TRBV4-1 with TRBJ1-4; D remains ambiguous. Trimming took off 4 bases at V and 7 bases at J, with 13 bases between the two ends. The CDR3 has 14 amino acids. The germline gives CDR1 MGHRA, CDR2 YSYEKL. CDR3 sequence: CASSLQFGGEKLFF. In DNA, the CDR3 is TGCGCCAGCAGCCTCCAATTTGGAGGTGAAAAACTGTTTTTT.

The rearrangement joins TRBV28 to TRBJ2-7, with D possibly TRBD1 on 5 matching bases. The CDR3 consists of 15 residues. The germline CDR1 and CDR2 sequences are MDHEN and SYDVKM. The V and J ends lost 3 bases and 3 bases respectively, with 15 bases between them. The CDR3 region is CASSLRRGNSYEQYV. As DNA, the CDR3 is TGTGCCAGCAGTTTGAGAAGGGGCAATAGCTACGAGCAGTACGTC.

To note about this clone: An end of the junction does not agree with germline; a read error may underlie this. V usage is TRBV18 and J usage is TRBJ2-4, with D possibly being TRBD1 (7 bases). The CDR3 has 12 amino acids. Germline V CDR1 and CDR2: KGHSH, LQKENI. In DNA form, the CDR3 reads TGTGCCAGCTCACCATCCACAGGGGAGCGGGACTTC. This codes for CASSPSTGERDF.

The rearrangement joins TRBV4-1 to TRBJ1-2; D is possibly TRBD1 (5 bases). This CDR3 has 16 amino acids. Deletions cut 3 bases from V and 5 bases from J, with 19 bases between. In germline, CDR1 is MGHRA, CDR2 YSYEKL. CDR3 in amino acids: CASSQGGGRGEYGYTF. As DNA, the CDR3 is TGCGCCAGCAGCCAGGGGGGAGGAAGGGGAGAATATGGCTACACCTTC.

The chain combines TRBV5-4 with TRBJ2-1; TRBD2 matches at 7 bases. J gave up 0 bases and V 5 bases, and 5 bases lay outside the gene matches. The CDR3 is 15 residues long. Germline V gene data show CDR1 as SGHNT and CDR2 as YYREEE (reference sequence). CDR3 in amino acids: CASRLAGSSYNEQFF. The CDR3 DNA reads TGTGCCAGCAGGTTAGCGGGTAGCTCCTACAATGAGCAGTTCTTC. The full variable domain, with the rest looked up from reference TRBV5-4 and TRBJ2-1, is ETGVTQSPTHLIKTRGQQVTLRCSSQSGHNTVSWYQQALGQGPQFIFQYYREEENGRGNFPPRFSGLQFPNYSSELNVNALELDDSALYLCASRLAGSSYNEQFFGPGTRLTVL.

The rearrangement links TRBV12-3 or TRBV12-4 to TRBJ1-2; D call uncertain. V lost 5 bases and J lost 0, with 7 bases in between. This CDR3 has 13 residues. The CDR3 loop reads CASSLQTNYGYTF. In DNA, the CDR3 is TGTGCCAGCAGTCTACAGACTAACTATGGCTACACCTTC.

V usage is TRBV20-1 and J usage is TRBJ1-5; D gene unclear. V was clipped by 1 base and J by 15 bases, with 13 bases between them. Germline CDR1 is DFQATT and CDR2 is SNEGSKA (reference sequence). CDR3 size: 11 residues. CDR3 sequence (DNA): TGCAGTGCTAGAGTGGCAGAGGATTTGCATTTT. Protein sequence: CSARVAEDLHF.

The V call is TRBV6-1, the J call TRBJ2-3; 8 bases agree with TRBD1. The CDR3 consists of 19 residues. With V trimmed by 3 bases and J by 1 base, 15 bases remained unmatched. From germline, CDR1 is MNHNS and CDR2 SASEGT. The CDR3 here is CASSEPHPGVGQGTDTQYF. CDR3 nucleotides: TGTGCCAGCAGTGAGCCTCATCCGGGGGTGGGACAGGGCACAGATACGCAGTATTTT.

DNA of the CDR3: TGTGCCAGCAGCGAACTAGCGGGTTTCACAGATACGCAGTATTTT. Its protein is CASSELAGFTDTQYF. The chain employs TRBV7-3 and TRBJ2-3, with TRBD2 matching 9 bases. Germline lookup yields CDR1 SGHTA and CDR2 FQGTGA. CDR3 size: 15 residues. The junction had 5 bases not matched to a gene; V was cut back by 5 bases and J by 2 bases.

The chain is built from TRBV3-1 (or the pseudogene TRBV3-2) and TRBJ2-1; possible D gene TRBD1, 6 bases. CDR1 is LGHDT and CDR2 is YNNKEL in the germline V gene (reference sequence). The CDR3 is 15 residues long. Between the trimmed V and J ends, which lost 6 bases and 0 bases, there was a span of 12 bases. CDR3 sequence reads: CASRGQLSSYNEQFF. The CDR3 DNA reads as TGTGCCAGCAGAGGACAGTTGAGCTCCTACAATGAGCAGTTCTTC.

The chain couples TRBV28 to TRBJ1-1, with D possibly TRBD1 on 5 matching bases. The CDR3 extends over 11 amino acids. V lost 5 bases and J 10 bases, leaving 11 bases between the germline ends. Germline-derived CDR1 and CDR2 are MDHEN and SYDVKM. The CDR3, as DNA: TGTGCCAGCAGTCGAGGGACTAGAGCTTTCTTT. Translated: CASSRGTRAFF. Filled out from reference TRBV28 and TRBJ1-1, the complete variable domain reads DVKVTQSSRYLVKRTGEKVFLECVQDMDHENMFWYRQDPGLGLRLIYFSYDVKMKEKGDIPEGYSVSREKKERFSLILESASTNQTSMYLCASSRGTRAFFGQGTRLTVV.

This sequence joins TRBV6-5 and TRBJ1-1; no firm D call. The germline V gene encodes CDR1 MNHEY and CDR2 SVGAGI. The CDR3 is 11 residues long. Trimming pared 8 bases from V and 7 bases from J, leaving 11 bases between. In DNA form, the CDR3 reads TGTGCCAGCCGAGAGGTCGGTGAAGCTTTCTTT. Protein: CASREVGEAFF.

The J gene is TRBJ2-4, the V gene TRBV6-2 or TRBV6-3; D might be TRBD2 (6 bases). This CDR3 has 16 amino acids. V lost 6 bases and J 3 bases, leaving 18 bases between the germline ends. CDR1 MNHEY and CDR2 SVGEGT come from the germline V gene. The CDR3 DNA sequence: TGTGCCAGCAGCCGATCGGGCGGGACGGGCAAAAACATTCAGTACTTC. Protein product: CASSRSGGTGKNIQYF.

This clone has just one count. The rearrangement joins TRBV5-1 to TRBJ1-3; a possible D gene is TRBD1 (5 bases). This CDR3 has 14 residues. Germline CDR1 SGHRS, CDR2 YFSETQ. Trimming shortened V by 1 base and J by 8 bases, and 13 bases separated the two germline ends. CDR3 nucleotides: TGCGCCAGCAGCTTGTCGACGGGGGGTGACACCATATATTTT. This translates into CASSLSTGGDTIYF. The full variable domain, completed using reference TRBV5-1 and TRBJ1-3, is KAGVTQTPRYLIKTRGQQVTLSCSPISGHRSVSWYQQTPGQGLQFLFEYFSETQRNKGNFPGRFSGRQFSNSRSEMNVSTLELGDSALYLCASSLSTGGDTIYFGEGSWLTVV.

The rearrangement uses TRBV5-5 and TRBJ1-4; perhaps TRBD1 as D (6 bases). Trimming removed 0 bases at V and 6 bases at J, with 9 bases between. The CDR3 extends over 14 amino acids. CDR1 SGHKS and CDR2 YYEKEE come from the germline V gene (reference sequence). CDR3 sequence: CASSLVSGDEKLFF. CDR3 bases: TGTGCCAGCAGCTTGGTGTCAGGGGATGAAAAACTGTTTTTT. Full variable domain (missing parts from reference TRBV5-5 and TRBJ1-4): DAGVTQSPTHLIKTRGQQVTLRCSPISGHKSVSWYQQVLGQGPQFIFQYYEKEERGRGNFPDRFSARQFPNYSSELNVNALLLGDSALYLCASSLVSGDEKLFFGSGTQLSVL.